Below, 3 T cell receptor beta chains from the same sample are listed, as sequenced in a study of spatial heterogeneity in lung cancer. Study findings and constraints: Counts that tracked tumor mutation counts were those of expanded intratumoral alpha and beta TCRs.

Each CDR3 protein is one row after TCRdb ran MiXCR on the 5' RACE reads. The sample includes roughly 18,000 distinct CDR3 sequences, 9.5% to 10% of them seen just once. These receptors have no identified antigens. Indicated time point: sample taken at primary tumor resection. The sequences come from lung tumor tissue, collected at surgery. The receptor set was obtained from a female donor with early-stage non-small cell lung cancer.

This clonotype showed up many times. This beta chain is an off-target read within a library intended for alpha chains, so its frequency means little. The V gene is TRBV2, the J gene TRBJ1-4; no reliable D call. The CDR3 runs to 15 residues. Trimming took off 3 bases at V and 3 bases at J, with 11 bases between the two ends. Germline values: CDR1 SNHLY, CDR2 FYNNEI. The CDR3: CASSDLSQSNEKLFF. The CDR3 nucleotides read TGTGCCAGCAGTGATCTAAGTCAGTCTAATGAAAAACTGTTTTTT. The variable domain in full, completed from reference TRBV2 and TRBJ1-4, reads EPEVTQTPSHQVTQMGQEVILRCVPISNHLYFYWYRQILGQKVEFLVSFYNNEISEKSEIFDDQFSVERPDGSNFTLKIRSTKLEDSAMYFCASSDLSQSNEKLFFGSGTQLSVL.

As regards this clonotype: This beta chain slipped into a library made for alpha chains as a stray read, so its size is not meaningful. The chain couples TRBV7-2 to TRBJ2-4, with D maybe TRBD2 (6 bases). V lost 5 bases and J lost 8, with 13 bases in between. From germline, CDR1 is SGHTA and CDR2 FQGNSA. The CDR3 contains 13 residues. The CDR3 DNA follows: TGTGCCAGCAGCGTGAACAGGAGGGACATTCAGTACTTC. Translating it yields CASSVNRRDIQYF.

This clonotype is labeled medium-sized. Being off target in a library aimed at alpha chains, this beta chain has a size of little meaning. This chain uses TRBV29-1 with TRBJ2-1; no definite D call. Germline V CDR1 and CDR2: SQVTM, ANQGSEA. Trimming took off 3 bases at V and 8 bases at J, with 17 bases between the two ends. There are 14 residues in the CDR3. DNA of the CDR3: TGCAGCGTTGAGGCCCCTCTATCGGGCGATGAGCAGTTCTTC. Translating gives CSVEAPLSGDEQFF.